This TCR beta chain was recorded in a study of blood T cell repertoires in COVID-19 (dated by TCRdb to 2020 to 2021). For the study in its entirety: The collaborator samples originated in the United States, Italy and Spain and spanned the acute and convalescent phases of COVID-19. A freely available public database, intended as a resource for researchers studying the immune response to SARS-CoV-2, is where the repertoires were released. Where HLA class I and class II types were available, the types were taken from metadata supplied by the sample provider, not from assay-based typing. Sample metadata almost always included a de-identified subject ID, COVID-19 status, age in years and sex. Deeply sampled blood TCRbeta repertoires from subjects exposed to, actively infected with, or recovered from COVID-19 were included in the dataset. The material from the prospective study consisted of cDNA or gDNA derived from T cells, B-cell-depleted T cells, or PBMCs. The samples were drawn from two sources: the first 160 participants of the ongoing ImmuneRACE study, and fewer than 1,500 subjects contributed by 6 global collaborators.

TCRbeta CDR3 regions were amplified from genomic DNA using the immunoSEQ Assay, a bias-controlled multiplex PCR. Regarding the original processing steps: Nucleated cell counts per sample were estimated from amplification of reference gene primers within the assay. To quantify the absolute abundance of each unique TCRbeta CDR3 rearrangement, sequence reads were collapsed and filtered. For each sample, productive Simpson clonality was calculated by taking the square root of Simpson's diversity index across productive rearrangements. Drawn from immuneACCESS, this table holds only the in-frame rearrangements with V and J called that TCRdb kept. Clones are partly lost; checked studies trace under half to an unresolved V gene and leave the rest unexplained. V, J and clone size are those of that table, while D and trimming were read from the DNA. This sample holds around 270,000 clones; about 87% were observed only once. Approximately 3.8% of the sample goes to the ten largest clones.

Samples from volunteer blood donors who had recovered from COVID-19 were contributed by a second Seattle source. The collaborating institutions used their own protocols to collect whole blood in K2EDTA tubes. For TCRbeta analysis, collaborator samples were shipped as frozen whole blood, as isolated PBMCs, or as DNA extracted from either sample type. Clipping removes 4 bases from V and 5 bases from J, with 8 as the unmatched junction base count. The CDR3 has 14 amino acids, counting the end cysteine and phenylalanine. The retained sequence is limited to the CDR3, 42 bases, with the frame set at the first base. The germline V gene (reference sequence) provides CDR1 LNHDA and CDR2 SQIVND. With regard to this clone: No antigen is known for it. Within one base of it there is no much larger clone, and no base qualities were kept.

The full study reports these points: How much clinical and demographic metadata was included differed by source and by participant, and the metadata was provided uncurated.

The chain is assembled from TRBV19 and TRBJ2-7; 7 bases in between match TRBD1. This TCR came from a man in his fifties or sixties who had recovered from COVID-19. The source material was peripheral blood. The CDR3 region has the sequence CASSTPDRAHEQYF. The nucleotide sequence reads as follows: TGTGCCAGTAGTACCCCCGACAGGGCCCACGAGCAGTACTTC.